This TCR beta chain was sequenced during a study of PD-1 blockade in mismatch repair-deficient tumors. PCR or immunohistochemistry showed mismatch repair deficiency in every enrolled patient. TCRs were sequenced from a few patients responding to pembrolizumab. The assay was immunoSEQ multiplex PCR, and TCRdb's table has in-frame clones only and misses some. This sample has tens of thousands of clones, with approximately 88% found just once. CDR1 and CDR2 from the germline V gene are LNHDA and SQIVND (reference sequence). The CDR3 covers 15 residues. The trim removed 5 bases at V and 6 bases at J, leaving 12 bases unmatched.

This chain links TRBV19 with TRBJ1-2; TRBD1 matches at 7 bases. This sample comprised peripheral blood, obtained 52 weeks after starting pembrolizumab. The source is an adult with mismatch repair-deficient cancer. The CDR3 bases are TGTGCCAGTAGTGTCAGGGACAGCCCAGGAGATGGCTACACCTTC. It specifies CASSVRDSPGDGYTF.